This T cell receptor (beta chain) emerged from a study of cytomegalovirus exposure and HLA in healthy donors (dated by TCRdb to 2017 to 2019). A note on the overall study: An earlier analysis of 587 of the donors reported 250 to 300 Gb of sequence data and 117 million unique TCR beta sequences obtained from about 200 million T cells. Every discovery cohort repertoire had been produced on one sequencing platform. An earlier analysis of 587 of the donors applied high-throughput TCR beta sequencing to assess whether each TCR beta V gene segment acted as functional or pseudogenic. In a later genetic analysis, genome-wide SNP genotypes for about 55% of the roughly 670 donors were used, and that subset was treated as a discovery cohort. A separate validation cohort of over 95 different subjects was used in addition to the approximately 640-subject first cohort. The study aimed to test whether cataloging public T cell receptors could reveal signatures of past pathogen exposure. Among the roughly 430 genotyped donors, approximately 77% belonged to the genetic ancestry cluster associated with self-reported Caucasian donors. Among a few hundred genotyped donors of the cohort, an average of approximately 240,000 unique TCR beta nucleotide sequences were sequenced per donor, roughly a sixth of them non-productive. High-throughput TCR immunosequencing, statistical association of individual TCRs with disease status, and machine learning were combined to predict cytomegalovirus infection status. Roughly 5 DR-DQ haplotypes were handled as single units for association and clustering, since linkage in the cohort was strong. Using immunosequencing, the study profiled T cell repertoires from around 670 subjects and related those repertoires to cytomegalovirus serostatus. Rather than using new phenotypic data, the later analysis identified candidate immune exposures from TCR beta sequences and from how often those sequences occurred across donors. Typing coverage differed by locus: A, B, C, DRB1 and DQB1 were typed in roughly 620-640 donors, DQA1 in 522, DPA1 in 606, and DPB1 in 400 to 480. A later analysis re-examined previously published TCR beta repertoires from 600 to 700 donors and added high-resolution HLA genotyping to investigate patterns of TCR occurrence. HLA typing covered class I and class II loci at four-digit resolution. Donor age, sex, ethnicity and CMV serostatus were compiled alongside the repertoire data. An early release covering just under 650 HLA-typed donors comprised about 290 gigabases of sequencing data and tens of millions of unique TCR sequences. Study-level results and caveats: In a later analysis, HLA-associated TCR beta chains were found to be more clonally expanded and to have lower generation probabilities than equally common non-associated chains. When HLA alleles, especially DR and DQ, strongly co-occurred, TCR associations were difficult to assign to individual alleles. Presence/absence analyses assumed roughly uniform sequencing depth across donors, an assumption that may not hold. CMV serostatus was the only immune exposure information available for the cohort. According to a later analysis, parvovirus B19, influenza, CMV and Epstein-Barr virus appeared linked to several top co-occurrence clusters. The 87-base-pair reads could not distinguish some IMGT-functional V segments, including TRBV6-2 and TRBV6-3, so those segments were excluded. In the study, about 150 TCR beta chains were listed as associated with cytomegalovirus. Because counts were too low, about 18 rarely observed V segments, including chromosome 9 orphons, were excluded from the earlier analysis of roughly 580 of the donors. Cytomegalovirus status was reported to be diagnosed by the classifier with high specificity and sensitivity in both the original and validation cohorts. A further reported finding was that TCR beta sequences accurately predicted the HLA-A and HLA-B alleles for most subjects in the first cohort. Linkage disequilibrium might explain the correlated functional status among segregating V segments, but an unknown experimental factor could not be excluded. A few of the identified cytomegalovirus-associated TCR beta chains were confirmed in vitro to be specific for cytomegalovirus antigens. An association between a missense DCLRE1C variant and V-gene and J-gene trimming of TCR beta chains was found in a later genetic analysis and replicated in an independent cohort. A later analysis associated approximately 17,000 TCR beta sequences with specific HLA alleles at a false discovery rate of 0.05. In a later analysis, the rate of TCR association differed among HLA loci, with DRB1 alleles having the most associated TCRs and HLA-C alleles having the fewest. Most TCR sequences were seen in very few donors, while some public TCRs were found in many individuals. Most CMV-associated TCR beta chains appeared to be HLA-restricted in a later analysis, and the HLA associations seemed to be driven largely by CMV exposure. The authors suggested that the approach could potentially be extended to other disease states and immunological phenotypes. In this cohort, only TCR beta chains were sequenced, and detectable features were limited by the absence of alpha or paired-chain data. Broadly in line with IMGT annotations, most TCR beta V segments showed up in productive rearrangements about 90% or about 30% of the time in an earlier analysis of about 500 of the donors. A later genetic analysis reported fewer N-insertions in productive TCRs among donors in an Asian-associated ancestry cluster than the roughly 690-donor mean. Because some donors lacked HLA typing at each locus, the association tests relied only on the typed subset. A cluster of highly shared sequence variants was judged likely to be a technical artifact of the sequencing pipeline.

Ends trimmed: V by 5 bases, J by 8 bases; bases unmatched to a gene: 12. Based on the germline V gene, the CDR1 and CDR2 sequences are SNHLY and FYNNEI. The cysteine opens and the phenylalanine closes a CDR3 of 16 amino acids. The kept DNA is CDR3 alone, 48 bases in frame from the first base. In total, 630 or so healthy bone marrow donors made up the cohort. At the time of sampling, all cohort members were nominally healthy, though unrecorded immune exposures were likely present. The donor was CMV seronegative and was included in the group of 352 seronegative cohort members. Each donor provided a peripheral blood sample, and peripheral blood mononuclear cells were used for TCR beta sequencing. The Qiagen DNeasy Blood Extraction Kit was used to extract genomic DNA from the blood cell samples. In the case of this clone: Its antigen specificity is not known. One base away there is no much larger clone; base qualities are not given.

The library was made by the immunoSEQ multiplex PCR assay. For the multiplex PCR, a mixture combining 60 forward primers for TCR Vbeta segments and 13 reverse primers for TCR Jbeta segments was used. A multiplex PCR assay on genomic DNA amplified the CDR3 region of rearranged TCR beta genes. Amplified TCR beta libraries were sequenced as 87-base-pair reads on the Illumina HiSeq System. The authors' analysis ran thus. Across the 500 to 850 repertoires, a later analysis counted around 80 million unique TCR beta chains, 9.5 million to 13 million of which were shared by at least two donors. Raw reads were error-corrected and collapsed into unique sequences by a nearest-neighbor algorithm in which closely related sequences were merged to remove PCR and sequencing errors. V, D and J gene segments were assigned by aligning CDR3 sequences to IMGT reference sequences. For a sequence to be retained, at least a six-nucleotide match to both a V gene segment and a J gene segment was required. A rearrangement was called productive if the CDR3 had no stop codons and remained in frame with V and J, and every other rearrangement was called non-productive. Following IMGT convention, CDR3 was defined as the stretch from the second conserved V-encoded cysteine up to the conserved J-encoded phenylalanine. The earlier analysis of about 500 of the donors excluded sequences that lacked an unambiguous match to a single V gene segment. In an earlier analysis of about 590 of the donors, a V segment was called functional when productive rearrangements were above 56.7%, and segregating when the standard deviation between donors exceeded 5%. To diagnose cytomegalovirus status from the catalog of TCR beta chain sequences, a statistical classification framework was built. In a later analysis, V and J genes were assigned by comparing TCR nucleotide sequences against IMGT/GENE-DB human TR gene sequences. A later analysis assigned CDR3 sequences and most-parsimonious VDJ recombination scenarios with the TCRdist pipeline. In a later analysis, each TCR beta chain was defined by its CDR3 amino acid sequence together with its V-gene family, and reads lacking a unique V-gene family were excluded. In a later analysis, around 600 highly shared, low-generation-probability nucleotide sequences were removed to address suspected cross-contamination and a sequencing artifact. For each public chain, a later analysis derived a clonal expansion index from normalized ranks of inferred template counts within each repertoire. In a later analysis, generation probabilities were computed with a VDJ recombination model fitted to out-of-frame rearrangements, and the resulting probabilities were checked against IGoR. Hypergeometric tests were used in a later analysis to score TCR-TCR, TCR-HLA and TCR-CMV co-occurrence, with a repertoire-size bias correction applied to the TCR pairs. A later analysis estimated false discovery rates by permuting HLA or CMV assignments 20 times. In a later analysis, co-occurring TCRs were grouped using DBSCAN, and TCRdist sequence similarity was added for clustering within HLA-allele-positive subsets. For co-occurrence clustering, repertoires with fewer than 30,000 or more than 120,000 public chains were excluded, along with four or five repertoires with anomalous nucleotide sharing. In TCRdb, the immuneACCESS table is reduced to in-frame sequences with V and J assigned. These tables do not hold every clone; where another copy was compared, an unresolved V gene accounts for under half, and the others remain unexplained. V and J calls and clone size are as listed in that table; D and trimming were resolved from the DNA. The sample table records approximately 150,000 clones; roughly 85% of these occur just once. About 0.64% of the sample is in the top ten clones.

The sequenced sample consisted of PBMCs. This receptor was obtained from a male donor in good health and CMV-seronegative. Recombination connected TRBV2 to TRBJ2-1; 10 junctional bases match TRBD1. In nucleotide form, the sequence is TGTGCCAGCAGTTCCCGGGCCGGGACAGGGGCTTATGAGCAGTTCTTC. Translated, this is CASSSRAGTGAYEQFF.